These 27 T cell receptor beta chains originate from one sample sequenced in a study of T cells in Graves' hyperthyroidism and ophthalmopathy. The source material, RNA transcripts, was used to amplify TCR beta CDR3 regions. A set of HTBI primers served as the primers for a first-round RT-PCR of the TCR CDR3. TCRdb itself ran the multiplex PCR reads through MiXCR, one entry per CDR3 protein. The data contain about 510,000 distinct CDR3 sequences, 40% to 55% of them seen just once; the ten biggest clones take up around two fifths. The sample taken for sequencing was peripheral blood or thyroid tissue (not recorded which). The origin of the receptors is an adult woman with Graves' disease, either hyperthyroidism or ophthalmopathy (not recorded which).

This clonotype was seen at least ten times. The gene calls are TRBV7-8 and TRBJ2-3; a weak D match, TRBD2 (5 bases). V was trimmed by 3 bases and J by 2 bases, leaving 12 bases between them. The CDR3 runs to 15 residues. The germline gives CDR1 SGHVS, CDR2 FQNEAQ. CDR3 in amino acids: CASSLSGIYTDTQYF. The CDR3 DNA follows: TGTGCCAGCAGCTTGAGCGGAATATACACAGATACGCAGTATTTT.

Notes on this clonotype: A much larger clone differs by one base, so this may be a read error. This rearrangement joins TRBV20-1 to TRBJ2-7; 9 nucleotides match TRBD1. The germline V gene has CDR1 DFQATT and CDR2 SNEGSKA (reference sequence). There are 14 residues in the CDR3. Trimming cost V 6 bases and J 3 bases; bases outside gene matches: 9. The DNA of the CDR3 is TGCAGTGCACAGGACAGGGGTCGACACTACGAGCAGTACTTC. This translates into CSAQDRGRHYEQYF.

The chain uses TRBV10-3 and TRBJ2-7; 9 positions agree with TRBD2. The CDR3 totals 13 residues. CDR1 and CDR2 (germline): ENHRY, SYGVKD. Unmatched junction bases numbered 5, after V lost 6 bases and J lost 5 bases. Here the CDR3 DNA reads TGTGCCATCAGGCGGGAGGGCGTCAACGAGCAGTACTTC. Protein product: CAIRREGVNEQYF.

The chain has TRBV12-5 and TRBJ1-1; TRBD1 matches 7 bases. There are 14 residues in the CDR3. Germline V gives CDR1 LGHNT, CDR2 FRNRAP. The CDR3 bases are TGTGCCAGCAGTGCCAGGGGGTTAGGCACTGAAGCTTTCTTT. Its protein product is CASSARGLGTEAFF.

J is TRBJ1-6 and V is TRBV7-2; D not certain. V was trimmed by 8 bases and J by 8 bases, leaving 13 bases between them. The V gene's germline CDR1 is SGHTA and CDR2 FQGNSA. CDR3 length: 13 residues. The CDR3 DNA sequence: TGTGCCAGCGTCCCCCGGGGATATTCACCCCTCCACTTT. The encoded protein is CASVPRGYSPLHF.

The chain is built from TRBV2 and TRBJ1-1; possible D gene TRBD1, 5 bases. Looked up from germline, CDR1 is SNHLY and CDR2 is FYNNEI. With 6 bases removed from V and 1 base from J, the gap between germline ends came to 15 bases. This CDR3 spans 15 amino acids. The CDR3 spells CASSVVVQANTEAFF. In DNA, the CDR3 is TGTGCCAGCAGCGTTGTCGTACAGGCGAACACTGAAGCTTTCTTT.

This clonotype was counted ten times or more. This chain links TRBV3-1 with TRBJ2-5, with a weak D call TRBD2 (6 bases). CDR3 size: 14 residues. The germline CDR1 and CDR2 sequences are LGHDT and YNNKEL (reference sequence). Trimming removed 5 bases at V and 5 bases at J, with 15 bases between. The CDR3 loop reads CASSYWGRGETQYF. CDR3 sequence (DNA): TGTGCCAGCAGCTATTGGGGCCGGGGGGAGACCCAGTACTTC.

The chain has TRBV12-3 or TRBV12-4 and TRBJ1-1, with D possibly TRBD1 on 5 matching bases. The CDR3 contains 13 residues. V was trimmed by 6 bases and J by 8 bases, leaving 16 bases between them. In DNA form, the CDR3 reads TGTGCCAGCAGGGGACGGGGCTCCAGGGAAGCTTTCTTT. This translates into CASRGRGSREAFF.

The chain recombines TRBV12-3 or TRBV12-4 with TRBJ1-1; weak D call: TRBD1 (6 bases). CDR3 length: 19 amino acids. Trimming removed 6 bases at V and 0 bases at J, with 26 bases between. The CDR3 here is CASSRALLGHPKMNTEAFF. The CDR3 coding sequence is TGTGCCAGCAGCCGCGCATTGTTGGGACATCCAAAAATGAACACTGAAGCTTTCTTT.

This sequence joins TRBV28 and TRBJ1-2; D unclear. Germline CDR1 is MDHEN and CDR2 is SYDVKM. With 2 bases removed from V and 6 bases from J, the gap between germline ends came to 19 bases. The CDR3 is 16 amino acids. In nucleotides, the CDR3 is TGTGCCAGCAGTTTAGTTGCCGAGACCGGCGGGCATGGCTACACCTTC. This translates into CASSLVAETGGHGYTF.

The DNA of the CDR3 is TGTGCCAGCAGTCCCGGACTAGCGGCAGAGACCCAGTACTTC. Amino acid sequence: CASSPGLAAETQYF. This chain connects TRBV12-3 or TRBV12-4 to TRBJ2-5, with TRBD2 identical over 10 bases. The V segment lost 5 bases and the J segment 4 bases; nucleotides outside the gene matches: 4. The CDR3 contains 14 residues.

Comments on this clonotype: One base away lies a much larger clone, so this may be a sequencing read error. This sequence joins TRBV10-1 and TRBJ1-5; the match to TRBD1 covers 7 bases. Germline CDR1 is WNHNN and CDR2 is SYGVQD (reference sequence). Germline trimming cut 6 bases from V and 15 bases from J; bases unmatched to any gene: 17. This CDR3 region has 14 residues. The CDR3 spells CASSQPGTEGSRHF. For the CDR3, the DNA is TGCGCCAGCAGCCAACCTGGGACAGAAGGCTCTCGGCATTTT.

The CDR3 spells CSSYRAHEQYF. CDR3 nucleotides: TGCAGCTCATACAGGGCCCACGAGCAGTACTTC. This chain links TRBV29-1 with TRBJ2-7; TRBD1 is a possible D gene (6 bases). V shed 8 bases and J shed 5 bases, with 13 bases lying between them. The length of the CDR3 is 11 residues. Germline V CDR1 and CDR2: SQVTM, ANQGSEA.

V gene TRBV7-9 combines with J gene TRBJ1-1, with unresolved D. This CDR3 spans 15 amino acids. Trimming shortened V by 5 bases and J by 2 bases, and 15 bases separated the two germline ends. Germline lookup yields CDR1 SEHNR and CDR2 FQNEAQ (reference sequence). CDR3 sequence: CASSHRVPFNTEAFF. Written as DNA, the CDR3 is TGTGCCAGCAGCCACCGGGTTCCCTTCAACACTGAAGCTTTCTTT.

Of note for this clonotype: It may be a read error: a sequence one base away is much more abundant. The chain uses TRBV29-1 and TRBJ2-7; D is tentatively TRBD1 or TRBD2 (5 bases each). The CDR3 sequence is 15 residues long. Germline-derived CDR1 and CDR2 are SQVTM and ANQGSEA. The CDR3 DNA is TGCAGTGCTAGAGACGGTACCGGGGCGGCACAAGAGCAGTACTTC. This sequence encodes CSARDGTGAAQEQYF.

The CDR3 DNA follows: TGCAGCGTCATACAAGACGGCTACTCTGGAAACACCATATATTTT. This encodes CSVIQDGYSGNTIYF. V is TRBV29-1 and J is TRBJ1-3; D is unresolved. Trimming took 6 bases from V and 0 from J, leaving 15 bases between them. This CDR3 has 15 residues. The germline V gene encodes CDR1 SQVTM and CDR2 ANQGSEA.

The chain uses TRBV3-1 and TRBJ1-2, with 7 bases identical to TRBD1. The CDR3 spans 14 residues. Germline V CDR1 and CDR2: LGHDT, YNNKEL (reference sequence). With V trimmed by 1 base and J by 1 base, 0 bases remained unmatched. The CDR3 loop is CASSQGDSNYGYTF. CDR3 DNA sequence: TGTGCCAGCAGCCAAGGGGACAGTAACTATGGCTACACCTTC.

A remark on this clonotype: Given a much more abundant clone one base away, this may be a read error. The chain carries TRBV5-1 and TRBJ2-7; tentative D call: TRBD1 (5 bases). This CDR3 is 13 amino acids long. The germline CDR1 and CDR2 sequences are SGHRS and YFSETQ. CDR3 protein: CASSNDRWYEQHF. As DNA, the CDR3 is TGCGCCAGCAGTAACGACAGATGGTACGAGCAGCACTTC.

This clonotype was picked up a small number of times. This chain uses TRBV3-1 with TRBJ1-5; 7 bases align to TRBD1. Germline CDR1 reads LGHDT; CDR2 reads YNNKEL (reference sequence). The trim removed 5 bases at V and 6 bases at J, leaving 10 bases unmatched. The CDR3 is 15 residues long. The CDR3 DNA follows: TGTGCCAGCAGCGTTGAGGGGGCGGAAATTCAGCCCCAGCATTTT. The encoded protein is CASSVEGAEIQPQHF.

This clonotype occurred many times. The rearrangement links TRBV20-1 to TRBJ1-2; 7 bases match TRBD1. With V trimmed by 8 bases and J by 4 bases, 7 bases remained unmatched. This CDR3 region has 12 residues. Germline values: CDR1 DFQATT, CDR2 SNEGSKA (reference sequence). The CDR3 bases are TGCAGTCCCGGACAGGTACCCTATGGCTACACCTTC. Translation gives CSPGQVPYGYTF.

A note on this clonotype: A junction end diverges from the germline sequence, so it may reflect a read error. The rearrangement uses TRBV5-1 and TRBJ1-2; D is perhaps TRBD1 (5 bases). The CDR3 spans 13 residues. Germline V gene sequence: CDR1 SGHRS, CDR2 YFSETQ. The CDR3 sequence: CASSRTGDDGYTF. The CDR3, as DNA: TGTGCCAGCAGCAGAACCGGGGACGATGGCTACACCTTC. Combining the CDR3 with reference TRBV5-1 and TRBJ1-2 gives the whole variable domain KAGVTQTPRYLIKTRGQQVTLSCSPISGHRSVSWYQQTPGQGLQFLFEYFSETQRNKGNFPGRFSGRQFSNSRSEMNVSTLELGDSALYLCASSRTGDDGYTFGSGTRLTVV.

This chain joins TRBV5-6 and TRBJ2-5; D might be TRBD1 (6 bases). The germline V and J ends were trimmed by 6 bases and 5 bases, with 20 bases remaining between them. CDR1 is SGHDT, CDR2 YYEEEE, per germline. The CDR3 extends over 15 amino acids. CDR3 DNA: TGTGCCAGCACCCTCCCGGGGACAACGGGGGAGACCCAGTACTTC. Translation gives CASTLPGTTGETQYF.

This chain uses TRBV19 with TRBJ1-5; TRBD1 aligns across 8 bases. The CDR3 is made up of 13 amino acids. Germline CDR1 is LNHDA and CDR2 is SQIVND (reference sequence). J gave up 7 bases and V 6 bases, and 5 bases lay outside the gene matches. The CDR3 nucleotides read TGTGCCAGTAGAGGGACAGGAGGCCAGCCCCAGCATTTT. Translating it yields CASRGTGGQPQHF.

The chain couples TRBV11-2 to TRBJ2-5; 7 positions match TRBD2. Trimming removed 0 bases from V and 5 bases from J; junction bases left unmatched: 6. The CDR3 is 15 amino acids. The germline CDR1 and CDR2 sequences are SGHAT and FQNNGV. This CDR3 is CASSLESGRAETQYF. CDR3 nucleotide sequence: TGTGCCAGCAGCTTAGAATCAGGGAGGGCCGAGACCCAGTACTTC.

On this clonotype: One end of the junction fails to match germline, which may point to a read error. CDR3 loop: CASSLGTSATYGQYF. DNA for the CDR3: TGTGCCAGCAGTTTAGGGACTAGCGCTACCTACGGGCAGTACTTC. The V gene is TRBV27, the J gene TRBJ2-7; 10 positions match TRBD2. The germline V gene encodes CDR1 MNHEY and CDR2 SMNVEV (reference sequence). This CDR3 comprises 15 residues.

This rearrangement joins TRBV7-6 to TRBJ2-5, with 14 bases lining up with TRBD2. V shed 5 bases, J shed 5 bases, and the junction held 7 bases outside the gene matches. The CDR3 is 16 amino acids. CDR1 is SGHVS, CDR2 FNYEAQ, per germline. The CDR3 DNA sequence: TGTGCCAGCAGCCCCCCCGGGACTAGCGGGAGTGAGACCCAGTACTTC. Amino acid sequence: CASSPPGTSGSETQYF.

This clonotype was observed a handful of times. The chain joins TRBV6-5 to TRBJ1-4; a weak D match, TRBD1 (5 bases). CDR3 length: 12 amino acids. V gave up 5 bases and J gave up 11 bases, with 12 bases separating them. Germline CDR1 is MNHEY and CDR2 is SVGAGI. CDR3 DNA sequence: TGTGCCAGCAGTGATGAATGGGGGAAACTGTTTTTT. Its protein product is CASSDEWGKLFF.